Included here is one TCR beta chain sequence, with context. What it binds is unknown. Template material for TCR beta VDJ and CDR3 profiling consisted of genomic DNA. TCRdb re-analysed the reads in MiXCR, keeping a single row per CDR3 protein. The data show around 190,000 distinct CDR3 sequences, around 60% seen once. Trimming took 10 bases from V and 6 from J; bases not matched to a gene: 15. CDR1 SGHTA and CDR2 FQGNSA come from the germline V gene. This CDR3 has 14 amino acids. This sample stems from a study of CD8+CD57+ T cells in acquired aplastic anemia. Whole-study context: Sorted CD4+ and CD8+ cells gave an average of roughly 3.5 ug of DNA. Among healthy donors, CD4+ cells averaged about 11 million reads.

Findings and limits, study-wide: Roughly 28 was the count of CD8+ CDR3 sequences that patients shared with controls.

Sequenced material: sorted CD4+, CD8+, or CD8+CD57+ T cells (not recorded which) from PBMCs. This rearrangement joins TRBV7-2 to TRBJ2-7; 7 nucleotides agree with TRBD1. The source of this sequence is a human donor in good health. In nucleotides, the CDR3 is TGTGCCACCGGAGAACTTTGGACAGGAAGCGAGCAGTACTTC. Translating it yields CATGELWTGSEQYF. The full variable domain, with the rest looked up from reference TRBV7-2 and TRBJ2-7, is GAGVSQSPSNKVTEKGKDVELRCDPISGHTALYWYRQSLGQGLEFLIYFQGNSAPDKSGLPSDRFSAERTGGSVSTLTIQRTQQEDSAVYLCATGELWTGSEQYFGPGTRLTVT.